A selection of T cell receptor beta chains follows, all from one sample in a study of blood T cell repertoires in COVID-19. The repertoire was sequenced with immunoSEQ multiplex PCR; TCRdb's copy has only in-frame clones and lacks some. The sample lists 99,000 or so clones; roughly nine tenths were seen once. The specimen was peripheral blood. The receptors originated from a human donor in a cohort sampled during active COVID-19. The CDR3 runs from the conserved cysteine through the conserved F or W. The D gene is left open where the match is weak. Where a row states a size, it is once, few, many or the class of an expanded clone; other rows omit it.

D gene	J gene	V gene	clone size	CDR3 protein	CDR3 DNA
TRBD1	TRBJ1-4	TRBV10-2	-	CASSGDRGNEKLFF	TGCGCCAGCAGTGGGGACAGGGGAAATGAAAAACTGTTTTTT
-	TRBJ1-2	TRBV3-1/TRBV3-2	-	CATRMGGLSGYTF	TGTGCCACCAGGATGGGGGGTCTCAGTGGCTACACCTTC
-	TRBJ2-3	TRBV30	once	CAWSFARFADTQYF	TGTGCCTGGAGTTTTGCGAGATTCGCAGATACGCAGTATTTT
-	TRBJ2-3	TRBV4-2	-	CASSREEIASGIFYTSTDTQYF	TGTGCCAGCAGCCGGGAGGAAATTGCATCTGGAATCTTCTATACTAGCACAGATACGCAGTATTTT
TRBD2	TRBJ2-7	TRBV7-2	-	CASSFRTSGIVF	TGTGCCAGCAGCTTCAGGACTAGCGGGATAGTCTTC
-	TRBJ2-2	TRBV2	-	CASSYLRRLKNTGELFF	TGTGCCAGCAGTTACCTGAGGAGACTGAAGAACACCGGGGAGCTGTTTTTT
-	TRBJ2-7	TRBV27	-	CASSPSVTYEQYF	TGTGCCAGCAGTCCCTCCGTAACCTACGAGCAGTACTTC
-	TRBJ2-4	TRBV30	-	CACSFSGAANIQYF	TGTGCCTGTAGCTTCTCAGGGGCAGCAAACATTCAGTACTTC
-	TRBJ2-7	TRBV27	once	CASSLSGQGGAKYYEQYF	TGTGCCAGCAGTTTATCGGGCCAAGGTGGGGCCAAGTACTACGAGCAGTACTTC
-	TRBJ1-1	TRBV7-9	few	CASSIGQRNTEAFF	TGTGCCAGCAGCATTGGACAGAGAAACACTGAAGCTTTCTTT
-	TRBJ2-1	TRBV5-4	-	CASSLGGTSYNEQFF	TGTGCCAGCAGCTTAGGCGGGACTTCCTACAATGAGCAGTTCTTC
TRBD2	TRBJ2-7	TRBV5-1	-	CASSLVVGTSGGGDEQYF	TGCGCCAGCAGCTTGGTCGTCGGGACTAGCGGGGGGGGCGACGAGCAGTACTTC
TRBD2	TRBJ2-3	TRBV4-3	-	CASSQDSGGGLLDTQYF	TGCGCCAGCAGCCAAGATTCCGGCGGGGGGCTCTTGGATACGCAGTATTTT
-	TRBJ2-7	TRBV27	many	CASSRSAGHYEQYF	TGTGCCAGCAGCCGCTCAGCAGGGCACTACGAGCAGTACTTC
TRBD1	TRBJ2-1	TRBV4-1	-	CASSQVVQGAIRVF	TGCGCCAGCAGCCAAGTGGTTCAGGGGGCGATTCGGGTCTTC
TRBD2	TRBJ2-7	TRBV6-1	-	CASSEDLLAGLYEQYF	TGTGCCAGCAGTGAAGACTTACTAGCGGGGCTCTACGAGCAGTACTTC
TRBD1	TRBJ2-5	TRBV5-1	-	CASGSGGGETQYF	TGCGCCAGCGGATCAGGGGGTGGGGAGACCCAGTACTTC
-	TRBJ2-1	TRBV2	-	CASSELRGVYHEQFF	TGTGCCAGCAGTGAACTTAGAGGTGTTTATCATGAGCAGTTCTTC
TRBD2	TRBJ2-1	TRBV6-5	-	CASRLAGRDEQFF	TGTGCCAGCAGATTGGCCGGGAGGGATGAGCAGTTCTTC
-	TRBJ2-1	TRBV6-2/TRBV6-3	-	CASSYGTSSYNEQFF	TGTGCCAGCAGTTACGGTACGAGCTCCTACAATGAGCAGTTCTTC
-	TRBJ2-5	TRBV28	-	CASSLSSHMDSLETQYF	TGTGCCAGCAGTTTATCGTCTCACATGGACAGCCTAGAGACCCAGTACTTC
-	TRBJ2-1	TRBV28	-	CASSLGGSYNEQFF	TGTGCCAGCAGTTTGGGAGGCTCCTACAATGAGCAGTTCTTC
-	TRBJ1-4	TRBV7-9	-	CASSPTPTGTWGREKLFF	TGTGCCAGCAGCCCGACTCCAACCGGGACATGGGGAAGAGAAAAACTGTTTTTT
-	TRBJ2-3	TRBV4-1	-	CASSHGGAGDTQYF	TGCGCCAGCAGCCACGGTGGGGCTGGAGATACGCAGTATTTT
TRBD1	TRBJ1-6	TRBV15	once	CATSTDRGPSPLHF	TGTGCCACCAGCACCGACAGGGGGCCTTCACCCCTCCACTTT
-	TRBJ2-7	TRBV21-1	-	CASSNYLMQTVNDEQYF	TGTGCCAGCAGCAATTACCTTATGCAGACAGTAAATGACGAGCAGTACTTC
-	TRBJ2-2	TRBV4-2	-	CASRPRDTGELFF	TGTGCCAGCAGACCCAGGGACACCGGGGAGCTGTTTTTT
TRBD1	TRBJ2-3	TRBV5-1	-	CASSATGVRADTQYF	TGCGCCAGCAGCGCGACAGGGGTTCGTGCAGATACGCAGTATTTT
-	TRBJ1-2	TRBV12-3/TRBV12-4	-	CASSLQGIYGYTF	TGTGCCAGCAGTTTACAGGGGATCTATGGCTACACCTTC
-	TRBJ1-2	TRBV7-9	-	CASSPQGFGYGYTF	TGTGCCAGCAGCCCCCAGGGGTTTGGCTATGGCTACACCTTC
TRBD1	TRBJ1-1	TRBV5-6	-	CASTLGQGVMNTEAFF	TGTGCCAGCACCTTAGGACAGGGGGTTATGAACACTGAAGCTTTCTTT
-	TRBJ1-1	TRBV27	-	CASTYSGGVVTEAFF	TGTGCCAGCACCTACTCCGGGGGGGTGGTCACTGAAGCTTTCTTT
TRBD1	TRBJ1-2	TRBV28	-	CASRGTGYGYTF	TGTGCCAGCAGGGGGACAGGCTATGGCTACACCTTC
TRBD1	TRBJ2-6	TRBV7-2	-	CASSLPGQGAFGGANVLTF	TGTGCCAGCAGCCTACCGGGACAGGGGGCGTTCGGTGGGGCCAACGTCCTGACTTTC
-	TRBJ2-5	TRBV12-3/TRBV12-4	-	CASSLDRRGTQYF	TGTGCCAGCAGTTTGGACAGGCGGGGGACCCAGTACTTC
-	TRBJ2-3	TRBV6-5	once	CASSFRGDNTDTQYF	TGTGCCAGCAGTTTTCGGGGGGACAACACAGATACGCAGTATTTT
TRBD1	TRBJ2-1	TRBV5-8	once	CASSWGTGLSYNEQFF	TGTGCCAGCAGCTGGGGGACAGGGCTCTCCTACAATGAGCAGTTCTTC
-	TRBJ1-1	TRBV7-8	-	CASSFKFGGDTEAFF	TGTGCCAGCAGCTTCAAGTTTGGGGGGGACACTGAAGCTTTCTTT
TRBD2	TRBJ2-7	TRBV28	-	CASSISGTRNEQYF	TGTGCCAGCAGTATATCAGGGACTAGAAACGAGCAGTACTTC
TRBD1	TRBJ1-5	TRBV19	-	CASSISGQGLGYQPQHF	TGTGCCAGTAGTATATCGGGACAGGGGTTGGGATATCAGCCCCAGCATTTT
TRBD1	TRBJ2-7	TRBV5-1	-	CASSLVQARQGGYEQYF	TGCGCCAGCAGCTTGGTACAGGCGAGACAGGGGGGCTACGAGCAGTACTTC